The TCR beta chain under discussion was sequenced for a study of control samples from healthy donors and cancer patients. The germline V gene has CDR1 GTSNPN and CDR2 SVGIG (reference sequence). The CDR3 is made up of 21 amino acids. The junction had 22 bases not matched to a gene; V was cut back by 3 bases and J by 0 bases. This clone was detected only once. Repertoires were generated with immunoSEQ multiplex PCR, while TCRdb's copy carries only in-frame clones and drops some. The table lists 95,000 to 100,000 clones, 82% of them singletons. This clonotype was sampled from a man aged 55-75 years in good health. The sample comprised blood. The chain couples TRBV30 to TRBJ2-2; 7 positions agree with TRBD2. CDR3 coding DNA: TGTGCCTGGAGAGGAGGGTGGGCCGGAACTAGCGCCATCGCGAACACCGGGGAGCTGTTTTTT. It translates to CAWRGGWAGTSAIANTGELFF. The full variable domain, in which reference TRBV30 and TRBJ2-2 provide the parts outside the CDR3, is SQTIHQWPATLVQPVGSPLSLECTVEGTSNPNLYWYRQAAGRGLQLLFYSVGIGQISSEVPQNLSASRPQDRQFILSSKKLLLSDSGFYLCAWRGGWAGTSAIANTGELFFGEGSRLTVL.